The clone carrying this T cell receptor (beta chain) has a handful of counts. Its antigen is undetermined. Preparation of the TCRbeta library involved a method that used unique molecular identifiers. In TCRdb, the PCR reads were re-called with MiXCR into one record per CDR3 protein. The data show 600,000 to 800,000 distinct CDR3 sequences, with about an eighth seen just once and 0.79% held by the top ten. This sample was taken from a study of T-cell reconstitution after alpha-beta-depleted transplantation in children. This CDR3 spans 14 amino acids. Trimming took off 5 bases at V and 1 base at J, with 11 bases between the two ends. Looked up from germline, CDR1 is GTSNPN and CDR2 is SVGIG (reference sequence). Broader study findings: Some patients' high day-60 TCRbeta diversity was traced to surviving recipient T cells and thymic progenitors.

Sequencing was performed on PBMCs, taken before TCRalphabeta/CD19-depleted stem cell transplant. The chain has TRBV30 and TRBJ2-2, with D perhaps matching TRBD2 (6 bases). The receptor was derived from a girl aged 2-10 years with congenital amegakaryocytic thrombocytopenia, due to receive a stem cell transplant. The CDR3 region has the DNA TGTGCCTGGGGAGACGGGAGGAACACCGGGGAGCTGTTTTTT. It yields the protein CAWGDGRNTGELFF.